This T cell receptor (beta chain) was captured in a study of type 1 regulatory T cells. Overall study: This in vitro CD4 product, T-allo10, is enriched for Tr1 cells and alloantigen-specific.

Comments on this clonotype: The target antigen is unknown.

Regarding the study as a whole: Type 1 regulatory T cells had a more restricted TCR repertoire than non-type 1 regulatory T cells.

TCRdb reprocessed the reads via MiXCR and lists one record per CDR3 protein. This table has 55,000 to 65,000 distinct CDR3 sequences, 62% appearing once. V was pared by 6 bases and J by 4 bases, with 17 bases between. Germline V gives CDR1 DFQATT, CDR2 SNEGSKA (reference sequence). The CDR3 covers 14 residues. The TCR comes from a human donor in good health. The sample was cultured non-Tr1 T cells, either the whole culture or a sorted T cell fraction (not recorded which). J is TRBJ2-3 and V is TRBV20-1, with a tentative D call TRBD2 (5 bases). CDR3 residues: CSAPSADGPDTQYF. The CDR3 DNA reads as TGCAGTGCCCCCTCAGCGGACGGTCCAGATACGCAGTATTTT.